This T cell receptor (beta chain) was obtained from a study of graft-versus-host responses after intestinal transplantation. About the research overall: The recipients all started with anti-thymocyte globulin induction and then took tacrolimus and steroids for 3 to 4 years.

Co-plating was performed using some 200,000 CFSE-labeled responder cells and some 200,000 irradiated, violet-dye-labeled stimulator cells. Proliferating CFSE-low CD3+CD4+ and CD3+CD8+ responders were sorted post-reaction. The CDR3 consists of 13 residues. In its sample, this clone was seen once. Broader study findings: Recipient marrow showed GvH clones, some seen first in ileum or blood. Clonal ratios of graft-versus-host to host-versus-graft in allografts were high for patients exhibiting graft-donor T cell macrochimerism.

This table comes from immunoSEQ multiplex PCR, and its TCRdb copy is limited to in-frame clones, with some not included. Among around 8,800 clones listed, 27% were seen once. The chain combines TRBV21-1 with TRBJ2-7; TRBD1 reflects the table's D call only, with no check against the DNA. TRBV21-1 corresponds to a pseudogene. The TCR comes from a human patient who was an organ donor for intestinal transplantation. The sequencing used alloreactive CD8+ T cells from a mixed lymphocyte reaction culture, collected before transplantation. Specified subset: CFSE-low proliferating T cells sorted from approximately six-day pre-transplant mixed lymphocyte reaction (GvH or HvG direction). CDR3 sequence: CASAGTDPYEQYF. In DNA, the CDR3 is TGTGCCAGCGCCGGGACAGATCCCTACGAGCAGTACTTC.